This TCR beta chain derives from a study of cytomegalovirus exposure and HLA in healthy donors. V was clipped by 5 bases and J by 5 bases, with 15 bases between them. The CDR3 loop spans 14 amino acids. Germline V gives CDR1 SGHAT, CDR2 FQNNGV. Concerning this clone itself: The antigen is undetermined.

The primer mix had 60 Vbeta and 13 Jbeta primers. Libraries were prepared by immunoSEQ multiplex PCR; TCRdb keeps only in-frame clonotypes and omits some of them. The sample lists over 150,000 clones, 80% occurring once. The study, taken as a whole, reports: Roughly uniform depth of sequencing across donors was assumed in presence/absence analyses. A later analysis found common viral pathogens apparently linked to several of the most significant clusters.

The TCR originated in a man aged 25 to 45 in good health and CMV-seropositive. Sequencing input: PBMCs. The V and J genes are TRBV11-2 and TRBJ1-1; tentative D call: TRBD1 (6 bases). CDR3 in amino acids: CASSAVRGNTEAFF. The CDR3 DNA reads as TGTGCCAGCAGCGCGGTCAGGGGAAATACTGAAGCTTTCTTT.